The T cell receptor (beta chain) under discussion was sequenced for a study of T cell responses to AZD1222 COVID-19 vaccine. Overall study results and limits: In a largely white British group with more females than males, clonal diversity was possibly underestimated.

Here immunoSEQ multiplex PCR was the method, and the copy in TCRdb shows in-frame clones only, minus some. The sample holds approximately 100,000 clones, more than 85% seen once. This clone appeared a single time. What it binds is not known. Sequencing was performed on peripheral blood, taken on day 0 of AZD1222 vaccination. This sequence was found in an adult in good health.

The CDR3 DNA follows: TGTGCCAGCAGCGAGGGGGGGGGCAACCCCTACGAGCAGTACTTC. This encodes CASSEGGGNPYEQYF. The chain uses TRBV7-2 and TRBJ2-7; D is perhaps TRBD2 (7 bases). This CDR3 is 15 amino acids long. Trimming stripped 5 bases from V and 2 bases from J, with 16 bases between. From germline, CDR1 is SGHTA and CDR2 FQGNSA.